In this sample, the clone carrying this T cell receptor (beta chain) turned up a few times. Antigen specificity is unknown. These data come from a study of blood T cells in healthy people across ages. Trimming took 5 bases from V and 6 from J, leaving 10 bases between them. The CDR3 length is 13 residues. Findings and limits, study-wide: Naive T cell percentage showed a strong correlation with TCR beta diversity. Compared with aged donors, long-lived donors showed fewer expanded clones, suggesting selection.

The authors ran a second PCR of roughly 7 to 11 cycles using a sample-barcoded 5' primer and a J-beta primer mix. TCRdb redid the calling of the 5' RACE reads with MiXCR, one entry per CDR3 protein. The sample consists of 950,000 to 1,200,000 distinct CDR3 sequences, 35% to 40% of them appearing once. Drawing of peripheral blood yielded about 9.8 milliliters from each donor. The TCR originated in a man aged 18 to 29 in good health. The sequenced material came from blood. The chain combines TRBV12-3 or TRBV12-4 with TRBJ2-2; TRBD2 might be the D (6 bases). The CDR3 bases are TGTGCCAGCAGTCCCGGGACTCCCGGGGAGCTGTTTTTT. This encodes CASSPGTPGELFF.